The present T cell receptor (beta chain) was sequenced within a study of cytomegalovirus exposure and HLA in healthy donors. Trimming took 5 bases from V and 7 from J; bases not matched to a gene: 11. The CDR3 covers 15 residues. The germline V gene encodes CDR1 SGHTS and CDR2 YDEGEE. PCR primers comprised 60 Vbeta and 13 Jbeta primers. Sequencing used immunoSEQ multiplex PCR; TCRdb keeps in-frame clones, though not all of them. The sample has more than 150,000 clones, 84% seen once. About this clone itself: No antigen is known for it.

Study-wide results and caveats: Rare TCR sequences predominated, though certain public TCRs were found in many donors. A later analysis associated some 18,000 TCR beta sequences with HLA alleles at a 0.05 false discovery rate.

Sequencing was carried out using PBMCs. The chain uses TRBV5-8 and TRBJ2-1; TRBD2 agrees at 8 bases. This clonotype was sampled from a woman aged 50 to 60 in good health and CMV-seropositive. CDR3 in DNA: TGTGCCAGCAGTGTCGGCGGGAGGATTACAAATGAGCAGTTCTTC. Translating it yields CASSVGGRITNEQFF.